Listed here are 3 T cell receptor beta chains from one sample, sequenced in a study of blood T cell repertoires in COVID-19. TCRdb's table, derived via immunoSEQ multiplex PCR, lists solely in-frame clones and lacks some. Altogether nearly 15,000 clones are present, approximately 88% being singletons, with the ten largest covering about 9%. The sequencing input was peripheral blood. These TCRs come from a human donor in a cohort sampled during active COVID-19.

V usage is TRBV5-6 and J usage is TRBJ2-3; D might be TRBD2 (6 bases). Germline V gives CDR1 SGHDT, CDR2 YYEEEE. The CDR3 spans 18 residues. V lost 2 bases and J lost 5, with 24 bases in between. The CDR3 bases are TGTGCCAGCAGCTTTTCGGGACGGGGGTCGTGGGCGAGAGATACGCAGTATTTT. Encoded protein: CASSFSGRGSWARDTQYF.

The V gene is TRBV29-1, the J gene TRBJ2-1, with TRBD2 matching over 8 bases. V shed 7 bases and J 1 base; nucleotides not matched to a gene: 6. Germline V gene lookup returns CDR1 SQVTM and CDR2 ANQGSEA. The CDR3 consists of 14 residues. As DNA, the CDR3 is TGCAGCGCCCAACCTAGCGGGTCCTACAATGAGCAGTTCTTC. Protein: CSAQPSGSYNEQFF.

V and J are TRBV5-1 and TRBJ2-2, with 8 bases that match TRBD1. The CDR3 loop spans 15 amino acids. Germline CDR1 SGHRS, CDR2 YFSETQ. J was trimmed by 7 bases and V by 3 bases; bases with no gene match: 8. In DNA, the CDR3 is TGCGCCAGCAGCTCAGGGGGCACGGGAATCGGGGAGCTGTTTTTT. Amino acid sequence: CASSSGGTGIGELFF.